These 10 T cell receptor beta chains were all obtained from the same sample, sequenced in a study of identical twins. TCRdb reprocessed the 5' RACE reads with MiXCR, giving one entry per CDR3 protein. The table has fewer than 900,000 distinct CDR3 sequences, about 18% seen once. These data also featured in a second study, about T cells expressing NK-cell markers.

Input material: PBMCs. The receptors come from a woman aged 18-29 years in good health.

This clonotype was found a few times. V gene TRBV5-6 combines with J gene TRBJ2-7; TRBD2 aligns across 11 bases. With V trimmed by 4 bases and J by 2 bases, 8 bases remained unmatched. The CDR3 extends over 16 amino acids. Germline lookup yields CDR1 SGHDT and CDR2 YYEEEE. CDR3 region: CASSTGLAASAYEQYF. CDR3 sequence (DNA): TGTGCCAGCAGCACGGGACTAGCGGCAAGCGCCTACGAGCAGTACTTC.

Many counts were recorded for this clonotype. The chain carries TRBV6-6 and TRBJ2-1, with D uncertain. This CDR3 contains 12 residues. In germline, CDR1 is MNHNY, CDR2 SVGAGI (reference sequence). V was clipped by 2 bases and J by 10 bases, with 9 bases between them. CDR3 amino acids: CASSYRWAEQFF. The CDR3 bases are TGTGCCAGCAGTTACCGATGGGCCGAGCAGTTCTTC.

A few counts support this clonotype. The CDR3 sequence is CATSRSSGTRGWNEQFF. In nucleotides, the CDR3 is TGTGCCACCAGCAGGTCTTCCGGGACCCGCGGTTGGAATGAGCAGTTCTTC. The rearrangement joins TRBV15 to TRBJ2-1, with D perhaps given as TRBD1 or TRBD2 (5 bases each). This CDR3 is built from 17 residues. Germline V gene data show CDR1 as LNHNV and CDR2 as YYDKDF (reference sequence). V gave up 3 bases and J gave up 7 bases, with 22 bases separating them. Combining the CDR3 with reference TRBV15 and TRBJ2-1 gives the whole variable domain DAMVIQNPRYQVTQFGKPVTLSCSQTLNHNVMYWYQQKSSQAPKLLFHYYDKDFNNEADTPDNFQSRRPNTSFCFLDIRSPGLGDTAMYLCATSRSSGTRGWNEQFFGPGTRLTVL.

V and J are TRBV6-1 and TRBJ2-1, with TRBD2 matching 12 bases. In germline, CDR1 is MNHNS, CDR2 SASEGT. The CDR3 has 16 residues. V lost 6 bases and J lost 3; bases outside the gene matches: 6. In DNA form, the CDR3 reads TGTGCCAGCAGAACTAGCGGGGGGACCAACTACAATGAGCAGTTCTTC. Protein sequence: CASRTSGGTNYNEQFF.

This clonotype was recorded a few times. This sequence joins TRBV14 and TRBJ2-5; D is ambiguous. The CDR3 extends over 15 amino acids. CDR1 is SGHDN, CDR2 FVKESK, per germline. Trimming stripped 1 base from V and 2 bases from J, with 11 bases between. The CDR3 DNA sequence: TGTGCCAGCAGCCAAGGAGTACAGCCGCAAGAGACCCAGTACTTC. This gives the protein CASSQGVQPQETQYF. Full variable domain (rest looked up from reference TRBV14 and TRBJ2-5): EAGVTQFPSHSVIEKGQTVTLRCDPISGHDNLYWYRRVMGKEIKFLLHFVKESKQDESGMPNNRFLAERTGGTYSTLKVQPAELEDSGVYFCASSQGVQPQETQYFGPGTRLLVL.

The CDR3 sequence: CASSLGLGGRETQYF. The CDR3 nucleotides are TGTGCCAGCAGCTTAGGTTTAGGGGGGAGAGAGACCCAGTACTTC. The chain recombines TRBV11-2 with TRBJ2-5, with D perhaps being TRBD1 or TRBD2 (6 bases each). Trimming shortened V by 1 base and J by 4 bases, and 13 bases separated the two germline ends. Germline V gene data show CDR1 as SGHAT and CDR2 as FQNNGV. This CDR3 comprises 15 residues.

In this sample, this clonotype turned up many times. The gene calls are TRBV7-2 and TRBJ1-1; possibly TRBD1 for D (5 bases). Between the trimmed V and J ends, which lost 3 bases and 3 bases, there was a span of 11 bases. CDR1 and CDR2 (germline): SGHTA, FQGNSA. CDR3 length: 14 residues. As DNA, the CDR3 is TGTGCCAGCAGCTTGCAGGGAGGGGACACTGAAGCTTTCTTT. Encoded protein: CASSLQGGDTEAFF.

The genes are TRBV24-1 and TRBJ2-5; 8 positions match TRBD2. The CDR3 length is 14 residues. Germline V gives CDR1 KGHDR, CDR2 SFDVKD. V was pared by 5 bases and J by 5 bases, with 6 bases of the junction left unmatched. For the CDR3, the DNA is TGTGCCACCAGTGCCCCGGGACTAGATGAGACCCAGTACTTC. Its protein is CATSAPGLDETQYF.

This chain connects TRBV10-3 to TRBJ2-5; tentative D call: TRBD2 (5 bases). Deletions cut 0 bases from V and 7 bases from J, with 9 bases between. The CDR3 has 13 residues. Germline values: CDR1 ENHRY, CDR2 SYGVKD. CDR3 residues: CAISESEVGTQYF. In DNA, the CDR3 is TGTGCCATCAGTGAGTCGGAGGTTGGGACCCAGTACTTC.

The table lists this clonotype with many counts. The chain employs TRBV29-1 and TRBJ2-5, with 9 bases matching TRBD1. Trimming took 3 bases from V and 1 from J; bases not matched to a gene: 6. In germline, CDR1 is SQVTM, CDR2 ANQGSEA. This CDR3 is built from 15 residues. The CDR3 DNA is TGCAGCGTTGAGCGGCGGGACAGGGCCCAAGAGACCCAGTACTTC. Encoded protein: CSVERRDRAQETQYF.